These 2 T cell receptor beta chains originate from one sample sequenced in a study of OX40 agonist ivuxolimab in advanced cancers. Clones were sequenced by immunoSEQ multiplex PCR, and TCRdb holds only the in-frame ones, with some missing. This table holds over 65,000 clones, less than 95% found once. Here the sequenced sample was CD4+ or CD8+ T cells sorted from blood, taken in a trial of the OX40 agonist ivuxolimab. Every receptor here comes from an adult with an advanced solid tumor such as melanoma, head and neck, liver or kidney cancer.

The rearrangement links TRBV4-1 to TRBJ2-5, with no clear D. Germline V gene lookup returns CDR1 MGHRA and CDR2 YSYEKL. Trimming shortened V by 1 base and J by 4 bases, and 4 bases separated the two germline ends. This CDR3 is built from 12 residues. This CDR3 is CASSQGRETQYF. The CDR3 DNA reads as TGCGCCAGCAGCCAAGGAAGAGAGACCCAGTACTTC.

The chain uses TRBV7-9 and TRBJ2-7, with D unclear. This CDR3 contains 12 residues. V was trimmed by 5 bases and J by 7 bases, leaving 12 bases between them. Germline lookup yields CDR1 SEHNR and CDR2 FQNEAQ (reference sequence). The CDR3 DNA reads as TGTGCCAGCAGCCATGGCCCGACAGAGCAGTACTTC. Amino acid sequence: CASSHGPTEQYF.